Detailed here is one T cell receptor (beta chain). Each recovered donor of Cohort 3 presented with two negative PCRs, clearance, or symptom resolution. This table comes from immunoSEQ multiplex PCR, and its TCRdb copy is limited to in-frame clones, with some not included. The sample records around 150,000 clones, almost 85% being singletons. These data originate in a study of blood T cell repertoires in COVID-19. Looking at the study overall: Acute and convalescent COVID-19 samples came from the United States, Italy and Spain. Sample material is recorded as cDNA or gDNA derived from T cells, B-cell-depleted T cells, or PBMCs.

This TCR derives from a man aged 50-60 years who had recovered from COVID-19. Sequencing input: PBMCs or T cells enriched from blood (not recorded which).

The CDR3 loop is CASSYSGSINQETQYF. CDR3 nucleotide sequence: TGTGCCAGCAGTTACTCGGGGAGTATTAATCAAGAGACCCAGTACTTC. This chain joins TRBV6-5 and TRBJ2-5, with TRBD2 as a possible D gene (5 bases). This CDR3 has 16 amino acids. V was clipped by 0 bases and J by 2 bases, with 13 bases between them. Germline V gene data show CDR1 as MNHEY and CDR2 as SVGAGI.